One T cell receptor (beta chain) is described in this entry. The target antigen is unknown. Individual cDNA molecules received unique molecular identifiers during library preparation. From the 5' RACE reads, TCRdb called clonotypes with MiXCR, one entry per CDR3 protein. The table shows 70,000 to 90,000 distinct CDR3 sequences, with about 11% occurring only once. The entry originates in a study of early T cells in non-severe SARS-CoV-2 infection. Background on the study: Sequencing input comprised bulk RNA from unsorted whole blood; chain pairing was not available.

Germline loops: CDR1 SGHRS, CDR2 YFSETQ. CDR3 length: 14 residues. V lost 4 bases, J lost 10 bases, and 15 bases lay in between. Findings and caveats of the study: Lookups in VDJdb leaned toward anti-spike CD8 responses and missed private and CD4 specificities.

V gene TRBV5-1 combines with J gene TRBJ1-6; tentative D call: TRBD1 (6 bases). What was sequenced was whole blood. The source of this sequence is an adult who was a healthcare worker with PCR-confirmed SARS-CoV-2 infection or an uninfected control (not recorded which). This chain's CDR3 is CASSPAGHRSPLHF. The CDR3 DNA reads TGCGCCAGCAGCCCGGCGGGACACAGATCACCCCTCCACTTT.